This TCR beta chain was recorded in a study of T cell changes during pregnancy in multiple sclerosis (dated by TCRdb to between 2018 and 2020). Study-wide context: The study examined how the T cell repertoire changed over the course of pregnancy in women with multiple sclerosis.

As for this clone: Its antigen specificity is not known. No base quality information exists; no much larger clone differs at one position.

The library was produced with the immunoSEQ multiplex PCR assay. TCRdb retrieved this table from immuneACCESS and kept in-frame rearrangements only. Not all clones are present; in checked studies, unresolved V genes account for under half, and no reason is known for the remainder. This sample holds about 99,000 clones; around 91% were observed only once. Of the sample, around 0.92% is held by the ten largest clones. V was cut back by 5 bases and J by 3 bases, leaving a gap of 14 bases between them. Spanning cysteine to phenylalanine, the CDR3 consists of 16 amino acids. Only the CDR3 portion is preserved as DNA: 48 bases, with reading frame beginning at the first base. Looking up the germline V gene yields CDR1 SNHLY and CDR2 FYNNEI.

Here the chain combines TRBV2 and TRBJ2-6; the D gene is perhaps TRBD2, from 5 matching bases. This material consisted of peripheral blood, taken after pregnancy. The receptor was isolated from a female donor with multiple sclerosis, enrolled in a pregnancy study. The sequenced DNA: TGTGCCAGCAGTACGGGGTCCGTCGGTGGGGCCAACGTCCTGACTTTC. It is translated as CASSTGSVGGANVLTF. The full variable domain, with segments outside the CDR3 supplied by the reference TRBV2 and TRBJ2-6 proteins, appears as EPEVTQTPSHQVTQMGQEVILRCVPISNHLYFYWYRQILGQKVEFLVSFYNNEISEKSEIFDDQFSVERPDGSNFTLKIRSTKLEDSAMYFCASSTGSVGGANVLTFGAGSRLTVL.